These T cell receptor beta chains were read from a single sample in a study of blood T cells in healthy people across ages. In TCRdb, the 5' RACE reads were re-called with MiXCR into one record per CDR3 protein. This table holds roughly 800,000 distinct CDR3 sequences, roughly 64% found once. The specimen was blood. The source of these receptors is a man aged 25-45 years in good health. CDR3s include the opening cysteine and the closing phenylalanine or tryptophan. Each record gives: CDR3 protein, CDR3 DNA, clone size, V gene, D gene, J gene. D genes are given only for firm matches. Not every row has a clone size; where given, it reads once, few, many or a size class.

cdr3_aa: CASSVGDTLYGYTF
cdr3_nt: TGTGCCAGCAGCGTTGGGGACACCCTCTATGGCTACACCTTC
clone_size: few
v_call: TRBV9
d_call: NA
j_call: TRBJ1-2

cdr3_aa: CSVFGNLNNEQFF
cdr3_nt: TGCAGCGTTTTTGGAAACCTTAATAATGAGCAGTTCTTC
clone_size: NA
v_call: TRBV29-1
d_call: NA
j_call: TRBJ2-1

cdr3_aa: CASSLEGTASTDTQYF
cdr3_nt: TGTGCCAGCAGCCTCGAAGGGACGGCTAGCACAGATACGCAGTATTTT
clone_size: NA
v_call: TRBV9
d_call: NA
j_call: TRBJ2-3

cdr3_aa: CASSLGQGGRSNQPQHF
cdr3_nt: TGTGCCAGCAGCCTCGGACAGGGTGGCCGAAGCAATCAGCCCCAGCATTTT
clone_size: NA
v_call: TRBV28
d_call: TRBD1
j_call: TRBJ1-5

cdr3_aa: CAIRGTYTGELFF
cdr3_nt: TGTGCCATCAGGGGGACTTATACCGGGGAGCTGTTTTTT
clone_size: NA
v_call: TRBV10-3
d_call: NA
j_call: TRBJ2-2

cdr3_aa: CASSHPVSTDTQYF
cdr3_nt: TGTGCCAGCAGCCACCCCGTGTCCACAGATACGCAGTATTTT
clone_size: NA
v_call: TRBV4-2
d_call: NA
j_call: TRBJ2-3

cdr3_aa: CASSGGQGNTDAQYF
cdr3_nt: TGTGCCAGCAGTGGAGGACAGGGCAACACAGATGCGCAGTATTTT
clone_size: NA
v_call: TRBV6-1
d_call: TRBD1
j_call: TRBJ2-3

cdr3_aa: CASSLARGRVNEKLFF
cdr3_nt: TGCGCCAGCAGCTTGGCCCGGGGACGGGTTAATGAAAAACTGTTTTTT
clone_size: NA
v_call: TRBV5-1
d_call: NA
j_call: TRBJ1-4

cdr3_aa: CASSFRPGGGLEQYF
cdr3_nt: TGTGCCAGCAGTTTCCGGCCAGGGGGAGGATTGGAGCAGTACTTC
clone_size: NA
v_call: TRBV12-3/TRBV12-4
d_call: NA
j_call: TRBJ2-7

cdr3_aa: CASSTSKADTQYF
cdr3_nt: TGTGCCAGCAGCACCTCGAAGGCAGATACGCAGTATTTT
clone_size: NA
v_call: TRBV7-2
d_call: NA
j_call: TRBJ2-3

cdr3_aa: CATSRDPGLGIQYF
cdr3_nt: TGTGCCACCAGCAGAGATCCCGGGCTGGGCATTCAGTACTTC
clone_size: NA
v_call: TRBV15
d_call: NA
j_call: TRBJ2-4

cdr3_aa: CSARLTGTGYKPQHF
cdr3_nt: TGCAGTGCTAGATTAACCGGGACAGGGTACAAGCCCCAGCATTTT
clone_size: NA
v_call: TRBV20-1
d_call: TRBD1
j_call: TRBJ1-5

cdr3_aa: CASRGTSGGNTQYF
cdr3_nt: TGTGCCAGCAGGGGGACTAGCGGGGGGAATACGCAGTATTTT
clone_size: NA
v_call: TRBV12-3/TRBV12-4
d_call: TRBD2
j_call: TRBJ2-3

cdr3_aa: CSAPQAGSYEQYF
cdr3_nt: TGCAGTGCCCCCCAAGCGGGAAGCTACGAGCAGTACTTC
clone_size: NA
v_call: TRBV20-1
d_call: TRBD2
j_call: TRBJ2-7